This TCR beta chain was sequenced during a study of cytomegalovirus exposure and HLA in healthy donors. Study-level points and caveats: A previous analysis found most TCR beta V segments productive roughly 90% or roughly 30% of the time.

Likely unrecorded immune exposures existed in these nominally healthy donors. Germline trimming cut 0 bases from V and 6 bases from J; bases unmatched to any gene: 12. Germline-derived CDR1 and CDR2 are MNHEY and SMNVEV (reference sequence). The length of the CDR3 is 18 residues. This PCR relied on a set of 60 Vbeta primers and 13 Jbeta primers. Profiling relied on immunoSEQ multiplex PCR, and the TCRdb table lists in-frame clones only, not all of them. Of more than 85,000 clones listed, just under 70% are singletons. Notes on this clone: The target antigen is unknown.

Sequenced input: PBMCs. The clonotype originates from a woman between 70 and 85 years old in good health and CMV-seropositive. The V call is TRBV27, the J call TRBJ2-3; 10 bases align to TRBD1. The CDR3 sequence: CASSLSGNPWTGGDTQYF. DNA of the CDR3: TGTGCCAGCAGTTTATCGGGGAACCCATGGACAGGGGGGGATACGCAGTATTTT.